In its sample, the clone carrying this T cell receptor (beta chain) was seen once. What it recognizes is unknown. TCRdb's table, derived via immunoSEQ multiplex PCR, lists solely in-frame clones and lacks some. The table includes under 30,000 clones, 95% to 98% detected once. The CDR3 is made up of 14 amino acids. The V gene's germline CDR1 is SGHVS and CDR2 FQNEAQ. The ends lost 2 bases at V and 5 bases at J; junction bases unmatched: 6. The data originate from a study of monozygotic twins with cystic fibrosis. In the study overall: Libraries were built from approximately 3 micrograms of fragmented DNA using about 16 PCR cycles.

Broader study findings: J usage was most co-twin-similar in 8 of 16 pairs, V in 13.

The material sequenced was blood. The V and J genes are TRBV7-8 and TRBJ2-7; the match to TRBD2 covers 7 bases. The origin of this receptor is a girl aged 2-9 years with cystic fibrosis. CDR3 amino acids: CASSLYGRKNEQYF. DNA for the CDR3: TGTGCCAGCAGCTTATACGGGAGGAAAAACGAGCAGTACTTC.